This T cell receptor beta chain was sequenced during a study of CD8 T cells in Susac syndrome. Study-wide results and caveats: In its TCR sequencing and HLA analysis, the study acknowledged that the number of individuals was relatively small.

Random-hexamer reverse transcription was applied to roughly 0.5 to 1 ug RNA. TCR beta CDR3 was amplified by immunoSEQ multiplex PCR. This amplification extended across 54 Vbeta and 13 Jbeta segments. In TCRdb, the immunoSEQ multiplex PCR reads were re-called with MiXCR into one record per CDR3 protein. The data contain approximately 110,000 distinct CDR3 sequences, 80% to 95% of them singletons. Remarks on this clonotype: Its antigen is still unknown.

With V trimmed by 5 bases and J by 7 bases, 15 bases remained unmatched. This CDR3 contains 15 residues. Germline values: CDR1 SGHRS, CDR2 YFSETQ. Sequencing of TCR beta was carried out in blood CD8+ and CD4+ T cells. Stable or active relapsing-remitting multiple sclerosis, untreated and meeting revised McDonald criteria, defined the controls. The TCR originated in a human donor with multiple sclerosis. This chain connects TRBV5-1 to TRBJ2-7, with TRBD1 identical over 7 bases. The sequenced sample consisted of CD8+ T cells from PBMCs. In nucleotides, the CDR3 is TGCGCCAGCAGGCCTCAGGGGACAGATATAGGGGAGCAGTACTTC. Protein product: CASRPQGTDIGEQYF. Drawing the rest from reference TRBV5-1 and TRBJ2-7, the complete variable domain is KAGVTQTPRYLIKTRGQQVTLSCSPISGHRSVSWYQQTPGQGLQFLFEYFSETQRNKGNFPGRFSGRQFSNSRSEMNVSTLELGDSALYLCASRPQGTDIGEQYFGPGTRLTVT.